The rows below give T cell receptor beta chains drawn from one sample of a study of PD-1 blockade in mismatch repair-deficient tumors. Profiling relied on immunoSEQ multiplex PCR, and the TCRdb table lists in-frame clones only, not all of them. This table has tens of thousands of clones, around 80% appearing once. Sequencing was performed on peripheral blood, taken 4 weeks after starting pembrolizumab. The receptors come from an adult with mismatch repair-deficient cancer. Each CDR3 is given with its conserved first and last residue. The D gene is left open where the match is weak. Some rows mark clone size as missing; the rest say once, few, many or name a class of expanded clone.

v_gene	j_gene	len	d_gene	abundance	CDR3aa	CDR3nt
TRBV6-6	TRBJ2-2	16	TRBD1	.	CASSYEGTGRTGELFF	TGTGCCAGCAGCTACGAAGGGACAGGGAGAACCGGGGAGCTGTTTTTT
TRBV27	TRBJ1-2	15	TRBD1	few	CASSLSGGQGVGYTF	TGTGCCAGCAGTTTATCGGGGGGACAGGGGGTCGGCTACACCTTC
TRBV11-2	TRBJ2-3	12	.	.	CASSTRTDTQYF	TGTGCCAGCAGCACTCGCACAGATACGCAGTATTTT
TRBV13	TRBJ2-3	15	TRBD2	once	CASSITVAGTDTQYF	TGTGCCAGCAGCATAACCGTAGCGGGGACAGATACGCAGTATTTT
TRBV14	TRBJ2-1	16	.	.	CASSPYKGPLYNEQFF	TGTGCCAGCAGCCCGTATAAAGGACCCCTCTACAATGAGCAGTTCTTC
TRBV7-9	TRBJ2-2	16	.	few	CASSSPGLWDTGELFF	TGTGCCAGCAGCTCCCCAGGGTTGTGGGACACCGGGGAGCTGTTTTTT
TRBV7-8	TRBJ1-1	15	.	.	CASSFSSRGNTEAFF	TGTGCCAGCAGCTTCAGCTCCCGGGGTAACACTGAAGCTTTCTTT
TRBV9	TRBJ2-7	16	TRBD1	.	CASSVTGGLPPYEQYF	TGTGCCAGCAGCGTGACAGGGGGCCTACCTCCCTACGAGCAGTACTTC
TRBV5-1	TRBJ1-1	12	.	.	CASSYRGTEAFF	TGCGCCAGCAGCTATAGGGGCACTGAAGCTTTCTTT
TRBV30	TRBJ2-7	13	.	.	CAWRGPANYEQYF	TGTGCCTGGAGGGGACCGGCCAACTACGAGCAGTACTTC
TRBV30	TRBJ1-5	13	.	.	CAWSKGWDQPQHF	TGTGCCTGGAGTAAGGGGTGGGATCAGCCCCAGCATTTT
TRBV7-2	TRBJ1-4	15	.	.	CASSLEVATNEKLFF	TGTGCCAGCAGCCTAGAAGTTGCAACTAATGAAAAACTGTTTTTT
TRBV2	TRBJ2-1	15	TRBD2	.	CASKLLAGGGNEQFF	TGTGCCAGCAAGTTACTAGCGGGAGGGGGAAATGAGCAGTTCTTC
TRBV27	TRBJ1-4	15	.	.	CASSVLGDQGEKLFF	TGTGCCAGCAGTGTCCTGGGGGACCAGGGTGAAAAACTGTTTTTT
TRBV27	TRBJ2-1	17	TRBD2	.	CASSFQRASGTYNEQFF	TGTGCCAGCAGTTTCCAAAGGGCTAGCGGGACCTACAATGAGCAGTTCTTC
TRBV30	TRBJ1-1	12	TRBD1	few	CAWTGGRTEAFF	TGTGCCTGGACAGGGGGCCGCACTGAAGCTTTCTTT
TRBV27	TRBJ2-1	13	.	.	CASSLAEYNEQFF	TGTGCCAGCAGTTTAGCGGAATACAATGAGCAGTTCTTC
TRBV30	TRBJ2-1	12	.	.	CAWSVLWDEQFF	TGTGCCTGGAGTGTTTTGTGGGATGAGCAGTTCTTC
TRBV19	TRBJ1-2	14	.	few	CASSRTDGAYGYTF	TGTGCCAGTAGTAGGACGGACGGGGCGTATGGCTACACCTTC
TRBV9	TRBJ2-1	13	.	.	CASSYRGQYEQFF	TGTGCCAGCAGCTACAGAGGACAATATGAGCAGTTCTTC
TRBV5-6	TRBJ2-1	14	TRBD2	.	CASHEIAGIDEQFF	TGTGCCAGCCACGAGATAGCGGGAATCGATGAGCAGTTCTTC
TRBV30	TRBJ2-2	13	.	.	CARSPANTGELFF	TGTGCCCGATCCCCTGCGAACACCGGGGAGCTGTTTTTT
TRBV5-4	TRBJ2-1	13	TRBD2	.	CASKASGYNEQFF	TGTGCCAGCAAGGCTAGCGGATACAATGAGCAGTTCTTC
TRBV7-9	TRBJ1-2	14	.	.	CASSLPGAEMGYTF	TGTGCCAGCAGCCTACCCGGGGCGGAGATGGGCTACACCTTC
TRBV27	TRBJ2-7	16	TRBD1	.	CASSLKGDRGRVEQYF	TGTGCCAGCAGCCTAAAGGGGGACAGGGGACGAGTCGAGCAGTACTTC
TRBV7-9	TRBJ1-1	14	.	once	CASSSRPLNTEAFF	TGTGCCAGCAGCTCCAGACCGTTGAACACTGAAGCTTTCTTT
TRBV7-6	TRBJ1-1	13	TRBD1	.	CASSTGGETEAFF	TGTGCCAGCAGTACAGGGGGAGAGACTGAAGCTTTCTTT
TRBV7-9	TRBJ2-5	14	.	.	CASSRRTEQETQYF	TGTGCCAGCAGCCGTAGGACTGAGCAAGAGACCCAGTACTTC
TRBV14	TRBJ2-7	14	.	.	CASSQDFWGDEQYF	TGTGCCAGCAGCCAAGATTTCTGGGGGGACGAGCAGTACTTC
TRBV19	TRBJ1-4	14	TRBD1	.	CASTMGRGHEKLFF	TGTGCCAGTACCATGGGCAGGGGGCATGAAAAACTGTTTTTT
TRBV15	TRBJ1-5	15	.	.	CATSSPGTSNQPQHF	TGTGCCACCAGCAGTCCCGGGACAAGCAATCAGCCCCAGCATTTT
TRBV25-1	TRBJ1-1	15	.	.	CASSEYGAMNTEAFF	TGTGCCAGCAGTGAATATGGGGCGATGAACACTGAAGCTTTCTTT
TRBV29-1	TRBJ2-5	17	.	.	CSVEGPPKVSTGETQYF	TGCAGCGTTGAGGGCCCCCCTAAGGTGTCTACGGGAGAGACCCAGTACTTC
TRBV6-5	TRBJ1-1	15	.	.	CASSPPGHTNTEAFF	TGTGCCAGCAGCCCTCCGGGACATACGAACACTGAAGCTTTCTTT
TRBV19	TRBJ1-2	14	TRBD1	.	CASSPIDRVYGYTF	TGTGCCAGTAGTCCAATAGACAGGGTTTATGGCTACACCTTC
TRBV28	TRBJ1-1	15	TRBD1	once	CASSRGQGAYTEAFF	TGTGCCAGCAGTCGTGGACAGGGGGCGTACACTGAAGCTTTCTTT
TRBV7-3	TRBJ1-5	13	.	few	CASSFQADQPQHF	TGTGCCAGCAGCTTTCAGGCCGATCAGCCCCAGCATTTT
TRBV19	TRBJ2-3	15	.	once	CASSIKVGFTDTQYF	TGTGCCAGTAGTATAAAGGTCGGGTTCACAGATACGCAGTATTTT
TRBV7-8	TRBJ1-2	14	.	few	CASSPREGNYGYTF	TGTGCCAGCAGCCCCCGGGAGGGAAACTATGGCTACACCTTC
TRBV5-5	TRBJ2-3	17	.	.	CASSSSLTADARGTQYF	TGTGCCAGCAGCTCAAGCCTGACGGCGGATGCACGGGGTACGCAGTATTTT
TRBV7-9	TRBJ2-7	12	.	few	CASSSRGYEQYF	TGTGCCAGCAGCTCCCGAGGATACGAGCAGTACTTC
TRBV11-2	TRBJ2-2	11	.	few	CASSPLGELFF	TGTGCCAGCAGCCCCCTCGGGGAGCTGTTTTTT
TRBV18	TRBJ1-1	14	.	.	CASSLQGQNTEAFF	TGTGCCAGCTCACTCCAAGGACAGAACACTGAAGCTTTCTTT
TRBV11-2	TRBJ2-3	15	TRBD2	.	CASSATSGATDTQYF	TGTGCCAGCAGCGCGACTAGCGGGGCCACAGATACGCAGTATTTT
TRBV29-1	TRBJ2-5	12	.	.	CSGGRGQETQYF	TGCAGCGGCGGTAGGGGGCAAGAGACCCAGTACTTC
TRBV5-4	TRBJ2-5	16	TRBD2	.	CASSLDLAGAQETQYF	TGTGCCAGCAGCTTGGATTTAGCGGGAGCACAAGAGACCCAGTACTTC
TRBV28	TRBJ1-1	11	.	.	CASSFDTEAFF	TGTGCCAGCAGTTTTGACACTGAAGCTTTCTTT
TRBV5-8	TRBJ2-3	15	TRBD1	once	CASSFRTGGSDTQYF	TGTGCCAGCAGCTTCAGGACAGGGGGATCAGATACGCAGTATTTT
TRBV5-1	TRBJ2-3	16	.	.	CASSAGQSKFTDTQYF	TGCGCCAGCAGTGCGGGACAGAGTAAATTCACAGATACGCAGTATTTT
TRBV19	TRBJ1-5	16	.	many	CASSIIQGRSNQPQHF	TGTGCCAGTAGTATTATTCAGGGTCGAAGCAATCAGCCCCAGCATTTT
TRBV7-2	TRBJ2-1	15	.	.	CASSWTPSSYNEQFF	TGTGCCAGCAGCTGGACCCCGAGCTCCTACAATGAGCAGTTCTTC
TRBV2	TRBJ2-3	11	.	.	CASRVADTQYF	TGTGCCAGTAGGGTGGCAGATACGCAGTATTTT
TRBV9	TRBJ2-1	16	TRBD2	.	CASSPTEGTRGNEQFF	TGTGCCAGCAGCCCCACCGAAGGGACTAGGGGCAATGAGCAGTTCTTC